One TCR beta chain is described in this entry. The V and J ends lost 0 bases and 3 bases respectively, with 12 bases between them. This CDR3 is built from 16 residues. CDR1 is LGHNA, CDR2 YSLEER, per germline. Profiled with immunoSEQ multiplex PCR; TCRdb holds only in-frame clones, not every one. Of 55,000 to 75,000 clones listed, more than 80% are singletons. Time point meaning: pretreatment peripheral blood. The entry originates in a study of PD-L1 blockade in urothelial cancer. In the study overall: Between 0 and 3 chemotherapy regimens preceded treatment for each patient.

The chain carries TRBV4-3 and TRBJ1-3; perhaps TRBD1 as D (6 bases). The origin of this receptor is a man in his sixties or seventies with urothelial cancer. The sequencing used PBMCs, collected around atezolizumab (anti-PD-L1) treatment. The DNA for the CDR3 is TGCGCCAGCAGCCAAGATCCGGGGGGCTTTGGAAACACCATATATTTT. Protein sequence: CASSQDPGGFGNTIYF.